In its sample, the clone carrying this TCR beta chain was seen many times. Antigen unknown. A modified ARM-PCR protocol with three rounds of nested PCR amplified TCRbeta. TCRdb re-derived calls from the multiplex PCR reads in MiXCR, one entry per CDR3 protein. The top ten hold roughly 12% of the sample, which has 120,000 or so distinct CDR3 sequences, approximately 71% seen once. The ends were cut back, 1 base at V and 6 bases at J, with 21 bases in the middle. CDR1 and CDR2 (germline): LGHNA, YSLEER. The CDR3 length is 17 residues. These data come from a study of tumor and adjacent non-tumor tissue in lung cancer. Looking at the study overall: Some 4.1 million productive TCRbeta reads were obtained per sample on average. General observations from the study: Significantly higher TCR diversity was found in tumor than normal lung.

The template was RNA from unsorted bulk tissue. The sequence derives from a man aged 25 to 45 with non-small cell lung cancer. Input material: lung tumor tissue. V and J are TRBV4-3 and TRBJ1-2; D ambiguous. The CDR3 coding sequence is TGCGCCAGCAGCCAAGGGTCGGCGGGGATCCCCTCTGATGGCTACACCTTC. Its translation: CASSQGSAGIPSDGYTF.